The clone carrying this TCR beta chain was counted many times. The antigen remains undetermined. Time point specified: persistent/refractory GD, antithyroid drugs over 5 years with positive TRAb. Extracted RNA from PBMCs served as the source of the TCR library. Both iRepertoire HTBI primers and Arm-PCR of CDR3 regions were used to build the TCR beta libraries. TCRdb fed the multiplex PCR reads into MiXCR, producing one record per CDR3 protein. The sample consists of under 450,000 distinct CDR3 sequences, less than 25% of them appearing once. This CDR3 has 13 residues. From germline, CDR1 is GTSNPN and CDR2 SVGIG (reference sequence). V lost 1 base and J lost 4, with 8 bases in between. This record belongs to a study of regulatory T cells in long-lasting Graves disease. Findings and caveats of the study: Newly diagnosed Graves' patients exceeded persistent ones in TCR diversity.

The J gene is TRBJ1-5, the V gene TRBV30; no firm D call. The receptor's source is a female donor with Graves disease. The sequences come from peripheral blood mononuclear cells (PBMCs), collected when the disease was refractory, from a patient treated with antithyroid drugs. CDR3 coding DNA: TGTGCCTGGAGTGGACATTGGAATCAGCCCCAGCATTTT. Protein product: CAWSGHWNQPQHF.